The rows below give T cell receptor beta chains drawn from one sample of a study of blood T cell repertoires in COVID-19. The repertoire was sequenced with immunoSEQ multiplex PCR; TCRdb's copy has only in-frame clones and lacks some. The table shows about 110,000 clones, with around 66% occurring only once. The material sequenced was peripheral blood. These TCRs come from an older man with acute or convalescent COVID-19. The CDR3 runs from the conserved cysteine through the conserved F or W.

TRBV19	TRBJ1-1	CASTVTGGPEAFF
TRBV28	TRBJ1-3	CASSFQGDKGNTIYF
TRBV5-1	TRBJ2-2	CASSPGTSGRATGELFF
TRBV4-2	TRBJ2-1	CASSQELAGYYNEQFF
TRBV10-2	TRBJ2-1	CASLEVAGVNEQFF
TRBV30	TRBJ1-6	CAWTTPGSGSSYNSPLHF
TRBV11-2	TRBJ1-1	CASSLLGRTGAEAFF
TRBV4-1	TRBJ1-5	CASSQAYRVSNQPQHF
TRBV5-1	TRBJ1-1	CASSPRDSSEAFF
TRBV5-1	TRBJ1-1	CASSLAQEGTEAFF
TRBV19	TRBJ1-1	CASSPRDRGRRTEAFF
TRBV2	TRBJ2-1	CASSDRLPGVDEQFF
TRBV27	TRBJ1-4	CASWPGPGGANEKLFF
TRBV7-9	TRBJ1-4	CASNSRDMRLFF
TRBV19	TRBJ1-1	CASSFGTQLTEAFF
TRBV19	TRBJ2-2	CASSIIRWGGANTGELFF
TRBV12-3/TRBV12-4	TRBJ2-1	CASSAYNEQFF
TRBV7-2	TRBJ2-1	CASSIRQGRNNEQFF
TRBV29-1	TRBJ2-2	CSVRLDTGELFF
TRBV5-8	TRBJ1-5	CASSFGAGAGNQPQHF
TRBV18	TRBJ2-5	CASIGPGETQYF
TRBV9	TRBJ1-2	CASSVEAANLGGYTF
TRBV24-1	TRBJ2-7	CATSEKTSGEQYF
TRBV28	TRBJ2-7	CASSLTAGPYEQYF
TRBV28	TRBJ2-7	CASFLSGLAGSEQYF
TRBV12-3/TRBV12-4	TRBJ1-3	CASRITVTIYF
TRBV3-1/TRBV3-2	TRBJ2-5	CASSQEIGGIGETQYF
TRBV13	TRBJ1-3	CASSLRRTGRYGNTIYF
TRBV5-1	TRBJ2-1	CASSLGLAGVNEQFF
TRBV19	TRBJ1-5	CASRFSGQPQHF
TRBV7-2	TRBJ1-2	CASSPGANYGYTF
TRBV7-9	TRBJ1-5	CASSDRGNQPQHF
TRBV30	TRBJ1-2	CAWSIGGGGGYTF
TRBV24-1	TRBJ2-3	CATSERRDSLTDTQYF
TRBV6-2/TRBV6-3	TRBJ1-5	CASSGSANQPQHF
TRBV27	TRBJ2-6	CASRGITGLGANVLTF
TRBV5-1	TRBJ1-3	CASSLEPGSGNTIYF
TRBV13	TRBJ2-1	CASTRWAGASNNEQFF
TRBV5-1	TRBJ1-3	CASSLRGSENTIYF
TRBV24-1	TRBJ2-5	CATSAGEGGNQETQYF
TRBV6-6	TRBJ1-2	CASSPQTGSGYTF
TRBV9	TRBJ2-7	CASSVATEGEQYF
TRBV24-1	TRBJ1-5	CATRAAGVGPQHF